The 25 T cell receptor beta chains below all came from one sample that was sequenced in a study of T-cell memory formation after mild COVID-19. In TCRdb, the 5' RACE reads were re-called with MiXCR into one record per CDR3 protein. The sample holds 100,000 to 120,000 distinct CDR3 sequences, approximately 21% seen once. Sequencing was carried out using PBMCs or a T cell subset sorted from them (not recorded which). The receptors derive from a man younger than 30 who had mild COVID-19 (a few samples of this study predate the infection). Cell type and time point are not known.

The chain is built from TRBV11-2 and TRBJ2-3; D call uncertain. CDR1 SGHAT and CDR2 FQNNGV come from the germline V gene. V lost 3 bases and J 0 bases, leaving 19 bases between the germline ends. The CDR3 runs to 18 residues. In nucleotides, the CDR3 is TGTGCCAGCAGCTTTGCCCCGGGCGTAACCCTAAGCACAGATACGCAGTATTTT. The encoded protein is CASSFAPGVTLSTDTQYF.

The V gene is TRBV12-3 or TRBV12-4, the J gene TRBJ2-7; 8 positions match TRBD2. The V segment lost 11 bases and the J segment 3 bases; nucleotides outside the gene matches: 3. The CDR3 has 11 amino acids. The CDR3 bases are TGTGCCTCGGGGGGGCACTACGAGCAGTACTTC. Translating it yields CASGGHYEQYF.

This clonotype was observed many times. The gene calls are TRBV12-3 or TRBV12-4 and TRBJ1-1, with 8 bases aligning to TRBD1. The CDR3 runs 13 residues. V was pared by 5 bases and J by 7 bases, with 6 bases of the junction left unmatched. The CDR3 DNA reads TGTGCCAGCAGTACGACAGGGGCTCTTGAAGCTTTCTTT. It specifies CASSTTGALEAFF.

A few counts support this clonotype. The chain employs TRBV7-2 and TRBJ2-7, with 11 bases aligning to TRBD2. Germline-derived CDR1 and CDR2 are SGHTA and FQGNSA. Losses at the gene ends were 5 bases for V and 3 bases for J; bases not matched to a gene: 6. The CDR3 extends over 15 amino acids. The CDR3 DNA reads TGTGCCAGCAGCGAAACTAGCGGGGGAGGCTACGAGCAGTACTTC. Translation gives CASSETSGGGYEQYF.

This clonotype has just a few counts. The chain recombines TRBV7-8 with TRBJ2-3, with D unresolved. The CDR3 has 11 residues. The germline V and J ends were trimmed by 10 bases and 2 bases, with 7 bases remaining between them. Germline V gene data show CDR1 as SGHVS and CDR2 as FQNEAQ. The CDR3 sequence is CAIDITDTQYF. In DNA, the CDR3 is TGTGCCATCGATATCACAGATACGCAGTATTTT.

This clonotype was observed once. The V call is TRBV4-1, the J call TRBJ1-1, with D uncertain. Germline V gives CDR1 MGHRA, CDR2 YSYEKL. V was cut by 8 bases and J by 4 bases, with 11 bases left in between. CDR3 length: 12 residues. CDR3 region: CASRHGSTEAFF. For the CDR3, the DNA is TGCGCCAGCCGTCACGGCTCCACTGAAGCTTTCTTT.

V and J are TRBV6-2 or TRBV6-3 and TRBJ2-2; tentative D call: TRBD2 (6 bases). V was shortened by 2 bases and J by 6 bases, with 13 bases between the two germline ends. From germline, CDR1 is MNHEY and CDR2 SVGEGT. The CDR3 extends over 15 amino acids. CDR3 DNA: TGTGCCAGCAGTTACGGTGTCAGGGAGGCCGGGGAGCTGTTTTTT. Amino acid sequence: CASSYGVREAGELFF.

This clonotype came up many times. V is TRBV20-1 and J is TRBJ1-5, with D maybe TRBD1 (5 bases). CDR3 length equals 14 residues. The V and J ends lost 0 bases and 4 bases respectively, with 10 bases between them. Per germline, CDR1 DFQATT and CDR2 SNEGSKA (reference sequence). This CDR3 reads CSARDGRENQPQHF. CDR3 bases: TGCAGTGCTAGAGATGGCAGGGAGAATCAGCCCCAGCATTTT.

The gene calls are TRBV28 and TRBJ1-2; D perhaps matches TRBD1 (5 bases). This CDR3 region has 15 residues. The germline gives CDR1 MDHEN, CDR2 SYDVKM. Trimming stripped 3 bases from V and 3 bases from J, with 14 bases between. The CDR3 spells CASSFLAEGHYGYTF. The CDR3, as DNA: TGTGCCAGCAGTTTTCTGGCGGAGGGGCACTATGGCTACACCTTC.

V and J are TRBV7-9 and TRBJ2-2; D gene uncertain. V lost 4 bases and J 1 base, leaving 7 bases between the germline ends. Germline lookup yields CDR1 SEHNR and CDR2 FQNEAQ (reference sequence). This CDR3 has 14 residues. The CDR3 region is CASSSQENTGELFF. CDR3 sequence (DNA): TGTGCCAGCAGCTCCCAGGAGAACACCGGGGAGCTGTTTTTT.

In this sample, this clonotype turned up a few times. CDR3 DNA sequence: TGTGCCAGCAGTTTACAGCGGGGGGGCAGCACAGATACGCAGTATTTT. Translation: CASSLQRGGSTDTQYF. The V call is TRBV28, the J call TRBJ2-3; the match to TRBD2 covers 10 bases. Germline V gene sequence: CDR1 MDHEN, CDR2 SYDVKM. V lost 2 bases and J lost 0; bases outside the gene matches: 2. There are 16 residues in the CDR3.

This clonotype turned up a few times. The CDR3 is CASSQDPEDEQYF. CDR3 bases: TGCGCCAGCAGCCAAGATCCCGAAGACGAGCAGTACTTC. The chain uses TRBV4-3 and TRBJ2-7; D unclear. Germline V gene data show CDR1 as LGHNA and CDR2 as YSLEER. Trimming cost V 0 bases and J 5 bases, with 8 bases left between them. This CDR3 spans 13 amino acids.

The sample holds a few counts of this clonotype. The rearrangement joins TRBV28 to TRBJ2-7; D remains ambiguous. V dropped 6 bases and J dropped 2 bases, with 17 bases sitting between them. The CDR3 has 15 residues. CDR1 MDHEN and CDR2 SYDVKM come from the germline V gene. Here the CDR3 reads CASSTPRTYPYEQYV. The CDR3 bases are TGTGCCAGCAGCACCCCCCGGACGTATCCCTACGAGCAGTACGTC.

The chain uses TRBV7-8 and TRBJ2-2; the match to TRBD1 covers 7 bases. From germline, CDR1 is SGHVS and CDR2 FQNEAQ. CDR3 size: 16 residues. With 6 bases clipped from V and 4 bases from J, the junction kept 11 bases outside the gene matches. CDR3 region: CASSSLQGWATGELFF. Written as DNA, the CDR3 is TGTGCCAGCAGTAGTTTACAGGGGTGGGCCACCGGGGAGCTGTTTTTT.

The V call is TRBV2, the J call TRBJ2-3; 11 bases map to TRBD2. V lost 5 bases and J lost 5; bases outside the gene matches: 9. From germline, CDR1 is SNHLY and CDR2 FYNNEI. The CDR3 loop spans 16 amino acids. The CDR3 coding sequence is TGTGCCAGCAGTCAACTAGCGGGGGTAATAATAGATACGCAGTATTTT. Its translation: CASSQLAGVIIDTQYF.

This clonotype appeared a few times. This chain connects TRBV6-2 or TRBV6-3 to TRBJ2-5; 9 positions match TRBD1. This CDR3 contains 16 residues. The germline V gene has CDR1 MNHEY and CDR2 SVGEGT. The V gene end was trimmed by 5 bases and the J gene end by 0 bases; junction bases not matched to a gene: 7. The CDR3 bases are TGTGCCAGCAGTATCGGACAGGGGATGTACCAAGAGACCCAGTACTTC. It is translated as CASSIGQGMYQETQYF.

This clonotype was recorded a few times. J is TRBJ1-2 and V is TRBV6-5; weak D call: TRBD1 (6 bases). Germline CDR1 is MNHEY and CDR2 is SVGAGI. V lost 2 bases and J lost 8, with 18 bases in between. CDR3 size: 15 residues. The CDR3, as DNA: TGTGCCAGCAGTTACGAAGACAGGCGTACAGGCGGCTACACCTTC. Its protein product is CASSYEDRRTGGYTF.

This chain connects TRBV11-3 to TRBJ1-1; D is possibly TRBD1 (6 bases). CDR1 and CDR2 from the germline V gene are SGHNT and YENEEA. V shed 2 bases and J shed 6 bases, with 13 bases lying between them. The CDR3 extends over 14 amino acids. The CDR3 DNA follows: TGTGCCAGCAGCTTACGGGGGCCGGGCGCTGAAGCTTTCTTT. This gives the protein CASSLRGPGAEAFF.

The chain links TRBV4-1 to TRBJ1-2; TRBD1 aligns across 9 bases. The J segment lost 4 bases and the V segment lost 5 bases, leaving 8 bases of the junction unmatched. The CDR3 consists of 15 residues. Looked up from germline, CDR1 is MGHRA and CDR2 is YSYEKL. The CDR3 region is CASSTRTGAPYGYTF. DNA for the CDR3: TGCGCCAGCAGCACCCGGACAGGGGCTCCCTATGGCTACACCTTC.

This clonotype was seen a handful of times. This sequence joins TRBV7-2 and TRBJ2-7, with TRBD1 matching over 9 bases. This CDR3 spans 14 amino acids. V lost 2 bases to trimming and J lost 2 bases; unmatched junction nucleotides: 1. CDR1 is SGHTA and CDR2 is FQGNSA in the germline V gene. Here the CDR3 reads CASSLRDRAYEQYV. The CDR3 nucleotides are TGTGCCAGCAGCTTACGGGACAGGGCCTACGAGCAGTACGTC.

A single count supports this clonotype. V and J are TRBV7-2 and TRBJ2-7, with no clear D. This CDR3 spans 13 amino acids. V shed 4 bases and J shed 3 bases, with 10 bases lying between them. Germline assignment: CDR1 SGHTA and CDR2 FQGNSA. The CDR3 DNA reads TGTGCCAGCAGCTACTATGACCGCTACGAGCAGTACTTC. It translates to CASSYYDRYEQYF. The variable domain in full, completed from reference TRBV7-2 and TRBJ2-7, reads GAGVSQSPSNKVTEKGKDVELRCDPISGHTALYWYRQSLGQGLEFLIYFQGNSAPDKSGLPSDRFSAERTGGSVSTLTIQRTQQEDSAVYLCASSYYDRYEQYFGPGTRLTVT.

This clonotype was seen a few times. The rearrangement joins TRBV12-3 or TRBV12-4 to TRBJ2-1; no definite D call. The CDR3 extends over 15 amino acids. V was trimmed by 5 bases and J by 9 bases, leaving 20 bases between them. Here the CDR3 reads CASSHLENEIPEQFF. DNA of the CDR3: TGTGCCAGCAGTCACCTTGAGAACGAGATCCCTGAGCAGTTCTTC.

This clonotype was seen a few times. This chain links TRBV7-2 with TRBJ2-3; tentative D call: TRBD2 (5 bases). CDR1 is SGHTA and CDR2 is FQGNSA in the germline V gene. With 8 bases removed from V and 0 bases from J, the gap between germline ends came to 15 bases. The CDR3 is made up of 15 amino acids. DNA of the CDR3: TGTGCCAGCCGCCGAAGTGGGAGAAGCACAGATACGCAGTATTTT. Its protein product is CASRRSGRSTDTQYF.

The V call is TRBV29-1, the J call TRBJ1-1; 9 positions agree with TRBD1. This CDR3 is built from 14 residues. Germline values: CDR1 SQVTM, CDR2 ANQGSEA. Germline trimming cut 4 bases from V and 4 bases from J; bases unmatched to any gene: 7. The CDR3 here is CSVVLLQGATEAFF. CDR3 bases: TGCAGCGTTGTACTTCTACAGGGGGCCACTGAAGCTTTCTTT.

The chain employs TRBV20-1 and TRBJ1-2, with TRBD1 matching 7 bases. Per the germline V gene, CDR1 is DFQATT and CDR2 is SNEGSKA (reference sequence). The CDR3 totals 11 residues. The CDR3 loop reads CRGTRQGRFTF. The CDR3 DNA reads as TGCAGGGGGACTCGACAGGGAAGGTTCACCTTC.